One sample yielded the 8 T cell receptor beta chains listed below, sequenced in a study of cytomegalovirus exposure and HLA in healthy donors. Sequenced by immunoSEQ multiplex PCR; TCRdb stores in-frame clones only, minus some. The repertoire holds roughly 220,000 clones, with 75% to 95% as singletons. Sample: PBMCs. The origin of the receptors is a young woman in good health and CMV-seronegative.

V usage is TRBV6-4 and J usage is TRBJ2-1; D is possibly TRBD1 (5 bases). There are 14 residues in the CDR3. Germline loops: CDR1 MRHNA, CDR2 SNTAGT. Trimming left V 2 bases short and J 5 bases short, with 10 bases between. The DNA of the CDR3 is TGTGCCAGCAGTGACCCCAGGGCCCACAATGAGCAGTTCTTC. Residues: CASSDPRAHNEQFF.

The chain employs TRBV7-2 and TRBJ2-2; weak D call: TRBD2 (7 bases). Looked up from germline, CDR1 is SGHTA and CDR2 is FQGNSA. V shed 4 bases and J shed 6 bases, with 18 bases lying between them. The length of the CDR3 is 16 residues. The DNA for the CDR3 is TGTGCCAGCAGCTCGGTAGGGGGAGGGCCCCCCGGGGAGCTGTTTTTT. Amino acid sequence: CASSSVGGGPPGELFF.

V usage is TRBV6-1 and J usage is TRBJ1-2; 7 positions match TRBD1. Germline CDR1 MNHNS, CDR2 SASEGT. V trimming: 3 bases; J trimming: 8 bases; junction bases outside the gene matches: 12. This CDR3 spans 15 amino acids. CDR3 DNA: TGTGCCAGCAGTGAGAACGACAGGGATCTTGGGGGCTACACCTTC. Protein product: CASSENDRDLGGYTF.

In DNA, the CDR3 is TGCAGCGTTGTTAGTAGCGGGAGGGCCGGAATATATTATGAGCAGTTCTTC. Amino acids: CSVVSSGRAGIYYEQFF. The chain employs TRBV29-1 and TRBJ2-1, with 11 bases lining up with TRBD2. Germline V gene sequence: CDR1 SQVTM, CDR2 ANQGSEA. Unmatched junction bases numbered 16, after V lost 4 bases and J lost 8 bases. This CDR3 is built from 17 residues.

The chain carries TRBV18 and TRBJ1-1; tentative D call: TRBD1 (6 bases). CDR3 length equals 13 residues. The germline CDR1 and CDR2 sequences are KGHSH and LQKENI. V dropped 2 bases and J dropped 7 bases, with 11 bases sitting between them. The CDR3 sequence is CASSPFTGIEAFF. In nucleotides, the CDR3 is TGTGCCAGCTCACCATTTACAGGGATTGAAGCTTTCTTT.

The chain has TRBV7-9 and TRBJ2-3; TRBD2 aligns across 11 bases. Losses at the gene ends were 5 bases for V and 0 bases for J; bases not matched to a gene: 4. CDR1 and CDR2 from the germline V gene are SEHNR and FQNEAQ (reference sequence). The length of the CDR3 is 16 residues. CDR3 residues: CASSAGTSGSTDTQYF. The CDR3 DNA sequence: TGTGCCAGCAGCGCCGGGACTAGCGGCAGCACAGATACGCAGTATTTT.

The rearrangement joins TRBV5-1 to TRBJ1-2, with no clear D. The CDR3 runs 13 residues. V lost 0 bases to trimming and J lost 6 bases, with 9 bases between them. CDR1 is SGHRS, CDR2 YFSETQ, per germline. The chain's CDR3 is CASSLDFPDGYTF. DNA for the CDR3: TGCGCCAGCAGCTTGGATTTCCCCGATGGCTACACCTTC. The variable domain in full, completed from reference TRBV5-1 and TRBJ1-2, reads KAGVTQTPRYLIKTRGQQVTLSCSPISGHRSVSWYQQTPGQGLQFLFEYFSETQRNKGNFPGRFSGRQFSNSRSEMNVSTLELGDSALYLCASSLDFPDGYTFGSGTRLTVV.

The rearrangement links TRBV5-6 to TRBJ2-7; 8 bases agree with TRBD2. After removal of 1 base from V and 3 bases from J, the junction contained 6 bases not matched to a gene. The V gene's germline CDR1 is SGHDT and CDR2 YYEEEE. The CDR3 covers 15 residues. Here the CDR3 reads CASSLYRLAYYEQYF. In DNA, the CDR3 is TGTGCCAGCAGCTTGTACCGACTAGCGTACTACGAGCAGTACTTC.